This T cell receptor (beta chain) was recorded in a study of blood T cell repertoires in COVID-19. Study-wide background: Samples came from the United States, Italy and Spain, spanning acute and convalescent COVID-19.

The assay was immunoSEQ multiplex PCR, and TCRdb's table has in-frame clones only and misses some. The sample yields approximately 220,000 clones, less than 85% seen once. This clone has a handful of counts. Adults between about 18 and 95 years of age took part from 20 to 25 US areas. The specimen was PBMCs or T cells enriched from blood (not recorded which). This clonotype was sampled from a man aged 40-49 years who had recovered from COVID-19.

The CDR3 loop is CASIPGVDTDTQYF. CDR3 nucleotide sequence: TGTGCCAGCATTCCGGGAGTTGACACAGATACGCAGTATTTT. The chain couples TRBV6-5 to TRBJ2-3, with D possibly matching TRBD2 (6 bases). V lost 7 bases and J lost 2, with 13 bases in between. CDR1 and CDR2 from the germline V gene are MNHEY and SVGAGI. There are 14 residues in the CDR3.